A selection of T cell receptor beta chains follows, all from one sample in a study of blood T cell repertoires in COVID-19. Only in-frame clones appear in the TCRdb table, and some are missing; sequencing was by immunoSEQ multiplex PCR. The sample includes over 20,000 clones, roughly 88% of them seen just once. The sequenced sample was peripheral blood. The source of these receptors is a man between 65 and 79 years old with acute or convalescent COVID-19. The conserved cysteine and the conserved F or W are not part of the CDR3 here.

J gene: TRBJ1-3
V gene: TRBV19
CDR3 protein: ASNPRGQASGNTIY

J gene: TRBJ1-1
V gene: TRBV5-1
CDR3 protein: ASSQGTAGTEAF

J gene: TRBJ2-1
V gene: TRBV6-2/TRBV6-3
CDR3 protein: ASSRTYNEQF

J gene: TRBJ2-2
V gene: TRBV3-1/TRBV3-2
CDR3 protein: ASSQDLIGIVAGENTGELF

J gene: TRBJ1-5
V gene: TRBV7-9
CDR3 protein: ASSFGEQPQH

J gene: TRBJ2-3
V gene: TRBV6-6
CDR3 protein: ASRLGLADTDTQY

J gene: TRBJ2-7
V gene: TRBV12-5
CDR3 protein: ASGLVPGGSYEQY

J gene: TRBJ1-2
V gene: TRBV4-1
CDR3 protein: ASSYQALVQDGYT

J gene: TRBJ1-2
V gene: TRBV10-1
CDR3 protein: ASSGGRGWGYT

J gene: TRBJ1-5
V gene: TRBV5-6
CDR3 protein: ASSLAGGDQPQH

J gene: TRBJ2-7
V gene: TRBV6-5
CDR3 protein: ASSYDSSGSSYEQY

J gene: TRBJ2-7
V gene: TRBV11-2
CDR3 protein: ASSPWRLAGPSSYEQY

J gene: TRBJ1-6
V gene: TRBV11-2
CDR3 protein: ASSFTDRSSPLH

J gene: TRBJ1-1
V gene: TRBV5-1
CDR3 protein: ASGEPGTGRSEAF

J gene: TRBJ1-1
V gene: TRBV29-1
CDR3 protein: SVAGGGTMNTEAF

J gene: TRBJ2-1
V gene: TRBV27
CDR3 protein: ASSLRGNNEQF

J gene: TRBJ2-5
V gene: TRBV27
CDR3 protein: ASSSIVGSGRVKETQY

J gene: TRBJ2-7
V gene: TRBV5-1
CDR3 protein: ASSSGQGGLAGASYEQY

J gene: TRBJ1-2
V gene: TRBV5-5
CDR3 protein: ASRHASGTGYGYT

J gene: TRBJ1-2
V gene: TRBV6-5
CDR3 protein: ASSSRTGDYGYT

J gene: TRBJ1-1
V gene: TRBV28
CDR3 protein: ASSLFGTGGAATEAF